This T cell receptor (beta chain) was captured by sequencing in a study of blood T cells in healthy people across ages. Study outcomes and limitations: A greater number of naive CD4+ cells and higher diversity distinguished long-lived donors from aged donors.

Germline CDR1 reads MGHRA; CDR2 reads YSYEKL. The CDR3 sequence is 15 residues long. Trimming left V 0 bases short and J 7 bases short, with 12 bases between. This clonotype was counted only a few times. The target antigen is unknown. Together with a sample-barcoded 5' primer, a J-beta primer mix was included in a second PCR lasting about 7 to 11 cycles. A 12-random-nucleotide template-switch adaptor tagged each cDNA molecule. Each CDR3 protein gets one entry after TCRdb re-called the 5' RACE reads with MiXCR. The sample includes around 780,000 distinct CDR3 sequences, around 25% of them seen just once. These sequences were also reported in another study, on T cells of mothers and their children. As reported in that work: The study found thymic selection shapes TCR recombination output similarly in related and unrelated pairs.

The rearrangement uses TRBV4-1 and TRBJ1-4; TRBD1 might be the D (6 bases). The receptor comes from a boy under 18 in good health. The sequenced material came from blood. CDR3 sequence reads: CASSQESRTVEKLFF. Here the CDR3 DNA reads TGCGCCAGCAGCCAAGAATCTCGGACAGTTGAAAAACTGTTTTTT.